A single sample is the source of the 14 T cell receptor beta chains below, sequenced in a study of cytomegalovirus exposure and HLA in healthy donors (dated by TCRdb to about 2017). The library was built by means of the immunoSEQ multiplex PCR assay. The multiplex PCR relied on a mix of 60 forward primers for TCR Vbeta segments and 13 reverse primers for TCR Jbeta segments. TCRdb took this table from immuneACCESS and kept in-frame rearrangements with V and J called. Such tables lack part of the clones; where checked against another copy, unresolved V genes explain under half of the gap, and the rest is unexplained. The sample includes 150,000 to 200,000 clones, with roughly 79% observed a single time. The top ten constitute 2.5% to 4% of the sample. The sample consisted of PBMCs. The receptors originated from a woman aged 45 to 65 in good health and CMV-seropositive.

The gene calls are TRBV18 and TRBJ1-1; D is perhaps TRBD1 (5 bases). Germline-derived CDR1 and CDR2 are KGHSH and LQKENI. Deletions cut 3 bases from V and 1 base from J, with 15 bases between. The CDR3 is made up of 16 amino acids. CDR3 protein: CASSPSTATSNTEAFF. The CDR3 DNA reads TGTGCCAGCTCACCCTCGACAGCTACCTCGAACACTGAAGCTTTCTTT.

Here the CDR3 DNA reads TGCGCCAGCAGCTCGGATAGCGGGGGGTCGCACCAAGAGACCCAGTACTTC. This codes for CASSSDSGGSHQETQYF. The chain combines TRBV5-1 with TRBJ2-5; 10 nucleotides match TRBD2. The CDR3 is made up of 17 amino acids. Germline CDR1 SGHRS, CDR2 YFSETQ. The trim removed 3 bases at V and 0 bases at J, leaving 8 bases unmatched.

The chain uses TRBV5-6 and TRBJ1-5, with D tentatively TRBD1 (6 bases). The CDR3 is made up of 14 amino acids. Trimming left V 4 bases short and J 7 bases short, with 15 bases between. Germline V lookup: CDR1 SGHDT, CDR2 YYEEEE. This CDR3 reads CASSPAGDNQPQHF. The CDR3 DNA follows: TGTGCCAGCAGCCCAGCGGGGGACAACCAGCCCCAGCATTTT.

This rearrangement joins TRBV2 to TRBJ1-1; D not certain. Trimming shortened V by 6 bases and J by 7 bases, and 9 bases separated the two germline ends. Per the germline V gene, CDR1 is SNHLY and CDR2 is FYNNEI. The CDR3 extends over 11 amino acids. The DNA of the CDR3 is TGTGCCAGCAGCGTCAGAATTGAAGCTTTCTTT. This encodes CASSVRIEAFF. Looking up the rest from reference TRBV2 and TRBJ1-1 gives the full variable domain: EPEVTQTPSHQVTQMGQEVILRCVPISNHLYFYWYRQILGQKVEFLVSFYNNEISEKSEIFDDQFSVERPDGSNFTLKIRSTKLEDSAMYFCASSVRIEAFFGQGTRLTVV.

The rearrangement links TRBV20-1 to TRBJ2-5, with D maybe TRBD1 (6 bases). Germline V CDR1 and CDR2: DFQATT, SNEGSKA (reference sequence). With 5 bases removed from V and 4 bases from J, the gap between germline ends came to 8 bases. The CDR3 is 11 residues long. The CDR3 DNA is TGCAGTGCTCTCAGGGGAGAGACCCAGTACTTC. It translates to CSALRGETQYF.

The chain recombines TRBV11-3 with TRBJ1-1; D is unclear. This CDR3 region has 16 residues. V was shortened by 5 bases and J by 0 bases, with 16 bases between the two germline ends. Germline values: CDR1 SGHNT, CDR2 YENEEA. The DNA of the CDR3 is TGTGCCAGCAGCACCTACGGGGAGGGCCTGAACACTGAAGCTTTCTTT. The encoded protein is CASSTYGEGLNTEAFF. Full variable domain (missing parts from reference TRBV11-3 and TRBJ1-1): EAGVVQSPRYKIIEKKQPVAFWCNPISGHNTLYWYLQNLGQGPELLIRYENEEAVDDSQLPKDRFSAERLKGVDSTLKIQPAELGDSAVYLCASSTYGEGLNTEAFFGQGTRLTVV.

This chain joins TRBV4-3 and TRBJ1-2; D not certain. The CDR3 is 15 amino acids. The V end was cut by 0 bases, the J end by 4 bases, with 12 bases between. Germline CDR1 reads LGHNA; CDR2 reads YSLEER. The CDR3 DNA follows: TGCGCCAGCAGCCAAGATGTACAGAGGGCCTATGGCTACACCTTC. Translated: CASSQDVQRAYGYTF.

The V gene is TRBV4-1, the J gene TRBJ1-2; possible D gene TRBD1, 6 bases. V was shortened by 0 bases and J by 7 bases, with 9 bases between the two germline ends. Germline V CDR1 and CDR2: MGHRA, YSYEKL. There are 13 residues in the CDR3. The CDR3: CASSQEQGFGYTF. The CDR3 nucleotides read TGCGCCAGCAGCCAAGAACAGGGCTTTGGCTACACCTTC.

This clone was observed a single time. The chain has TRBV15 and TRBJ1-5, with 8 bases aligning to TRBD1. Trimming at V came to 5 bases and at J to 3 bases, leaving 6 bases not matched to a gene. Per germline, CDR1 LNHNV and CDR2 YYDKDF (reference sequence). CDR3 length: 15 amino acids. CDR3 DNA: TGTGCCACCAGCCCCGTCCAGGGGGCCAATCAGCCCCAGCATTTT. Its translation: CATSPVQGANQPQHF.

This chain joins TRBV21-1 and TRBJ2-7; TRBD1 was called by the table and not checked on the DNA. TRBV21-1 is a pseudogene segment. CDR3 length: 18 amino acids. CDR3 residues: CASSKVPGQGRSGGEQYF. In nucleotides, the CDR3 is TGTGCCAGCAGCAAAGTCCCGGGACAGGGGCGTTCCGGGGGGGAGCAGTACTTC.

J is TRBJ1-2 and V is TRBV29-1; D is unclear. The CDR3 runs 16 residues. Germline loops: CDR1 SQVTM, CDR2 ANQGSEA. Deletions cut 3 bases from V and 7 bases from J, with 24 bases between. The CDR3 DNA reads as TGCAGCGTTGATGACCCCGAGGGAGGTGGGTTTCGTGGCTACACCTTC. Translation gives CSVDDPEGGGFRGYTF.

This chain joins TRBV19 and TRBJ2-3, with D possibly TRBD2 on 6 matching bases. The V end was cut by 4 bases, the J end by 4 bases, with 9 bases between. CDR1 and CDR2 (germline): LNHDA, SQIVND (reference sequence). CDR3 size: 13 residues. CDR3 DNA: TGTGCCAGTAGTAACGGGGGTTCAGATACGCAGTATTTT. It encodes CASSNGGSDTQYF.

This clone has just one count. The chain carries TRBV30 and TRBJ1-6, with 8 bases lining up with TRBD1. In germline, CDR1 is GTSNPN, CDR2 SVGIG (reference sequence). The V segment lost 2 bases and the J segment 9 bases; nucleotides outside the gene matches: 9. The CDR3 runs to 15 residues. The CDR3 DNA reads TGTGCCTGGAGTCTGGTCGGACAGGGTATTTCACCCCTCCACTTT. Amino acids: CAWSLVGQGISPLHF.

This chain links TRBV7-2 with TRBJ2-1; a possible D gene is TRBD2 (6 bases). Germline CDR1 and CDR2: SGHTA and FQGNSA. CDR3 length: 15 amino acids. The V and J ends lost 5 bases and 0 bases respectively, with 11 bases between them. The CDR3 bases are TGTGCCAGCAGCCCCACTAGCTTCTCCTACAATGAGCAGTTCTTC. This encodes CASSPTSFSYNEQFF. The full variable domain, with the rest looked up from reference TRBV7-2 and TRBJ2-1, is GAGVSQSPSNKVTEKGKDVELRCDPISGHTALYWYRQSLGQGLEFLIYFQGNSAPDKSGLPSDRFSAERTGGSVSTLTIQRTQQEDSAVYLCASSPTSFSYNEQFFGPGTRLTVL.